This T cell receptor beta chain is drawn from a study of blood T cell repertoires in COVID-19. Study in general: The United States, Italy and Spain supplied acute and convalescent COVID-19 samples. Sample material is recorded as cDNA or gDNA derived from T cells, B-cell-depleted T cells, or PBMCs.

In the authors' methods: Estimation of nucleated cell counts relied on the amplification of reference gene primers. Data came from immunoSEQ multiplex PCR; TCRdb stores just in-frame clones and leaves some out. The V and J calls and clone size come from that table; D and trimming were worked out from the DNA. The table lists 100,000 to 150,000 clones, around three quarters of them singletons. Germline V lookup: CDR1 SEHNR, CDR2 FQNEAQ (reference sequence). J was trimmed by 8 bases and V by 5 bases; bases with no gene match: 5. The CDR3 is made up of 13 amino acids. V is TRBV7-9 and J is TRBJ1-4; TRBD1 agrees at 7 bases. The sequence was collected from a woman aged 70-85 years with acute or convalescent COVID-19. Sequencing was carried out using peripheral blood. The CDR3 nucleotides are TGTGCCAGCAGCGATACAGGGGTCGAAAAACTGTTTTTT. Protein: CASSDTGVEKLFF.